The entry below gives a single TCR beta chain sequence along with its context. Assay used: immunoSEQ multiplex PCR; TCRdb lists only in-frame clones, some missing. The sample records 550,000 to 750,000 clones, roughly 95% being singletons. The germline CDR1 and CDR2 sequences are KGHSY and FQNENV. CDR3 length equals 12 residues. Trimming took off 2 bases at V and 7 bases at J, with 6 bases between the two ends. The data stem from a study of shared clonotypes between healthy human individuals. Cells designated naive CD8 were CD45RO-negative and were positively selected for CCR7, with terminally differentiated effector memory CD45RA+ cells excluded.

The sequenced material came from naive CD8+ T cells sorted from blood. The sequence came from a woman aged 25 to 39 in good health. The chain combines TRBV16 with TRBJ2-1, with a possible D match to TRBD2 (5 bases). CDR3 amino acids: CASSQGGNEQFF. Written as DNA, the CDR3 is TGTGCCAGCAGCCAAGGCGGGAATGAGCAGTTCTTC.